This T cell receptor beta chain came from a study of T-cell reconstitution after alpha-beta-depleted transplantation in children. The CDR3 runs to 16 residues. The V gene's germline CDR1 is SGHRS and CDR2 YFSETQ. The germline V and J ends were trimmed by 0 bases and 0 bases, with 10 bases remaining between them. This sample's TCRbeta library carried unique molecular identifier barcodes. TCRdb re-called the PCR reads with MiXCR, one entry per CDR3 protein. This table has hundreds of thousands of distinct CDR3 sequences, under 20% appearing once. This clonotype was seen only a few times. This chain connects TRBV5-1 to TRBJ2-1; TRBD1 is a possible D gene (5 bases). Source: PBMCs, mostly from graft donor cells, taken 360 days after TCRalphabeta/CD19-depleted stem cell transplant. This clonotype was obtained from a male patient aged 2-15 years who had a stem cell transplant for acute lymphoblastic leukemia, so the T cells may come from the graft donor. The CDR3 nucleotides are TGCGCCAGCAGCTTGGGACAGTTTATCTCCTACAATGAGCAGTTCTTC. It yields the protein CASSLGQFISYNEQFF.